This TCR beta chain was captured in a study of blood T cell repertoires in COVID-19 (dated by TCRdb to 2020 to 2021). Study-wide context: Collaborator samples came from the United States, Italy and Spain and covered acute and convalescent phases of COVID-19. The samples were drawn from the first 160 participants of the ongoing ImmuneRACE study and from 1,254 subjects provided by 6 global collaborators. The prospective study material was composed of cDNA or gDNA derived from T cells, B-cell-depleted T cells, or PBMCs. The repertoires were released in a freely available public database intended as a resource for research on the immune response to SARS-CoV-2. A de-identified subject ID, COVID-19 status, age in years and sex were almost always included in the sample metadata. Where available, HLA class I and class II types were taken from metadata supplied by the sample provider and were not determined by assay-based typing. The dataset comprised deeply sampled blood TCRbeta repertoires from subjects exposed to, actively infected with, or recovered from COVID-19. Study-level results and caveats: The amount of clinical and demographic metadata varied by source and participant and was provided uncurated.

Samples from volunteer blood donors who had recovered from COVID-19 were contributed by a second Seattle source. Whole blood was collected in K2EDTA tubes by collaborating institutions according to the institutions' own protocols. Collaborator samples were shipped for TCRbeta analysis as frozen whole blood, isolated PBMCs, or DNA extracted from either sample type. TCRbeta CDR3 regions were amplified from genomic DNA using the immunoSEQ Assay, a bias-controlled multiplex PCR. The paper's data handling went like this. Within the assay, amplification of reference gene primers was used to estimate how many nucleated cells each sample contained. To quantify the absolute abundance of each unique TCRbeta CDR3 rearrangement, sequence reads were collapsed and filtered. For each sample, productive Simpson clonality was calculated as the square root of Simpson's diversity index over productive rearrangements. TCRdb mirrors the immuneACCESS table, restricted to in-frame sequences. Some clones are absent from its copies; in checked studies, under half trace to an unresolved V gene, and the reason for the others is unknown. V, J and clone size derive from that table, while D and trimming were established from the DNA sequence. Within this sample are fewer than 200,000 clones, with approximately 82% of them counted one time only. The ten largest make up about 19% of the sample.

To note about this clone: Its antigen target is currently unknown. No qualities accompany the bases; no much larger clone lies one base away.

The germline V gene encodes CDR1 SGHTA and CDR2 FQGNSA. Reading from cysteine to phenylalanine, the CDR3 counts 12 amino acids. Only the CDR3 part of the read is kept: 36 bases, read in frame from the first base. Trimming at the junction amounts to 6 bases on V and 4 bases on J, and the germline ends lie 8 bases apart. The rearrangement joined TRBV7-2 to TRBJ2-3; the D gene is not confidently resolved. What was sequenced was peripheral blood. The TCR sequence derives from a woman in her 70s who had recovered from COVID-19. The DNA reads TGTGCCAGCAGTCCACTGCCAGATACGCAGTATTTT. Translated, it reads CASSPLPDTQYF.